The 5 T cell receptor beta chains in this list originate from one sample, sequenced in a study of cytomegalovirus exposure and HLA in healthy donors (dated by TCRdb to about 2017). Libraries came from the immunoSEQ multiplex PCR assay. TCRdb's version of the immuneACCESS table is confined to in-frame rearrangements and falls short of the full clone set. An unresolved V gene accounts for under half of the shortfall where checked; the remainder is of unknown origin. The sample contains under 300,000 clones, 86% of them found a single time. The leading ten clones occupy about 1.2% of the sample. Specimen: PBMCs. The source of these receptors is a woman aged 25 to 39 in good health and CMV-seropositive.

The V and J genes are TRBV4-2 and TRBJ1-5; D remains unclear. Germline V gene data show CDR1 as LGHNA and CDR2 as YNFKEQ. V was pared by 4 bases and J by 0 bases, with 10 bases between. The CDR3 totals 15 residues. In nucleotides, the CDR3 is TGTGCCAGCAGCCCCGAGGAGGTTAGCAATCAGCCCCAGCATTTT. Translating it yields CASSPEEVSNQPQHF.

The rearrangement uses TRBV19 and TRBJ2-1; D remains ambiguous. Germline values: CDR1 LNHDA, CDR2 SQIVND (reference sequence). V was trimmed by 6 bases and J by 0 bases, leaving 6 bases between them. The CDR3 loop spans 13 amino acids. The CDR3 DNA reads TGTGCCAGTAGAGCTCTCTCCTACAATGAGCAGTTCTTC. Translation: CASRALSYNEQFF.

This clone has a single count. V and J are TRBV4-2 and TRBJ2-1; no reliable D call. The CDR3 sequence is 14 residues long. The ends were cut back, 4 bases at V and 0 bases at J, with 7 bases in the middle. Germline V gives CDR1 LGHNA, CDR2 YNFKEQ. The CDR3, as DNA: TGTGCCAGCAGCCCACTAAACTCCTACAATGAGCAGTTCTTC. Translating it yields CASSPLNSYNEQFF.

The rearrangement joins TRBV30 to TRBJ1-1; D may be TRBD1 (5 bases). Between the trimmed V and J ends, which lost 2 bases and 1 base, there was a span of 8 bases. This CDR3 comprises 13 residues. Germline-derived CDR1 and CDR2 are GTSNPN and SVGIG (reference sequence). The CDR3 sequence: CAWSRQGNTEAFF. The CDR3 DNA follows: TGTGCCTGGAGTAGGCAGGGGAACACTGAAGCTTTCTTT. The variable domain in full, completed from reference TRBV30 and TRBJ1-1, reads SQTIHQWPATLVQPVGSPLSLECTVEGTSNPNLYWYRQAAGRGLQLLFYSVGIGQISSEVPQNLSASRPQDRQFILSSKKLLLSDSGFYLCAWSRQGNTEAFFGQGTRLTVV.

The chain couples TRBV5-1 to TRBJ2-7; tentatively, D is TRBD1 (6 bases). The CDR3 extends over 14 amino acids. Germline-derived CDR1 and CDR2 are SGHRS and YFSETQ. V was clipped by 0 bases and J by 2 bases, with 9 bases between them. The CDR3 region has the DNA TGCGCCAGCAGCTTGGGGGACACCACCTACGAGCAGTACTTC. It encodes CASSLGDTTYEQYF.